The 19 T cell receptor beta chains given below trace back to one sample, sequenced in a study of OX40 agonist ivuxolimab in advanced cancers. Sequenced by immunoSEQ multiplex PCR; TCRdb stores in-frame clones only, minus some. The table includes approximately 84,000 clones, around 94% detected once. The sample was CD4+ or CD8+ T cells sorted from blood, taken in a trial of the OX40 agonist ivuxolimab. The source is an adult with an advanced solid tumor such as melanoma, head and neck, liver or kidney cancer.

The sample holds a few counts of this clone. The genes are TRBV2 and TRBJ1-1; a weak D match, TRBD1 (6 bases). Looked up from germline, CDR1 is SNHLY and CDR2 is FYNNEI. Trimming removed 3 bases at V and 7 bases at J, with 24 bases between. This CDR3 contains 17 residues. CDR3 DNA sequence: TGTGCCAGCAGTGAGAGTGGGGGCCTTGCTTCGGGGCATGAAGCTTTCTTT. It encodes CASSESGGLASGHEAFF.

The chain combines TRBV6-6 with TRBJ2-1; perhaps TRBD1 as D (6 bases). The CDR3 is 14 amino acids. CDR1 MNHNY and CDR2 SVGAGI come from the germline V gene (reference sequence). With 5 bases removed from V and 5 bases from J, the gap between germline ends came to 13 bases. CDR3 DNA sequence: TGTGCCAGCAGTCTGAACGCAGGGGACAATGAGCAGTTCTTC. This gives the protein CASSLNAGDNEQFF.

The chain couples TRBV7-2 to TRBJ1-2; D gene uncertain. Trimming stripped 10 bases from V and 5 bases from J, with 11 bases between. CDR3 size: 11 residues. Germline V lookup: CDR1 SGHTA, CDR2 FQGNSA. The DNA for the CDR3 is TGTGCCACCGTCGGCGGGTATGGCTACACCTTC. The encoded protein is CATVGGYGYTF.

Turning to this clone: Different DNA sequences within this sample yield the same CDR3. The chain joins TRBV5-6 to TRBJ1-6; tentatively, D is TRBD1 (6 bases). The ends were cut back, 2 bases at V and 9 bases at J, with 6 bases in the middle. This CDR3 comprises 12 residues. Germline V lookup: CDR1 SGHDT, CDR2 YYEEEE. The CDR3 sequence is CASSLGGSPLHF. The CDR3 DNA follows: TGTGCCAGCAGCTTAGGGGGTTCACCCCTCCACTTT.

Written as DNA, the CDR3 is TGTGCCAGCAGTAGGATAGGGCGGGAGGTCGGGTACGCGGATACGCAGTATTTT. The encoded protein is CASSRIGREVGYADTQYF. The V gene is TRBV27, the J gene TRBJ2-3; 8 bases line up with TRBD2. There are 18 residues in the CDR3. In germline, CDR1 is MNHEY, CDR2 SMNVEV (reference sequence). V gave up 5 bases and J gave up 6 bases; unmatched junction bases: 19.

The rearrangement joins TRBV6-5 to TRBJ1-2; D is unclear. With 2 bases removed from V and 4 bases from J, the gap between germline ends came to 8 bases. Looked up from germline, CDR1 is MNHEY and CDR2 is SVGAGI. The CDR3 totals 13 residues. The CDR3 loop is CASSYDDGYGYTF. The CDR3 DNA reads TGTGCCAGCAGTTACGACGACGGCTATGGCTACACCTTC.

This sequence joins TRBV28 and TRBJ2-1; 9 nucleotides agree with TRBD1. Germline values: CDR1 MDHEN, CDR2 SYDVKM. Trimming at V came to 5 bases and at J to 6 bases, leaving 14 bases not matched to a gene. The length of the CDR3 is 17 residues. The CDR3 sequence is CASSLLHRDRVFNEQFF. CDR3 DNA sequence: TGTGCCAGCAGTCTACTTCACCGGGACAGGGTGTTCAATGAGCAGTTCTTC. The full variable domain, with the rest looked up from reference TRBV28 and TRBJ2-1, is DVKVTQSSRYLVKRTGEKVFLECVQDMDHENMFWYRQDPGLGLRLIYFSYDVKMKEKGDIPEGYSVSREKKERFSLILESASTNQTSMYLCASSLLHRDRVFNEQFFGPGTRLTVL.

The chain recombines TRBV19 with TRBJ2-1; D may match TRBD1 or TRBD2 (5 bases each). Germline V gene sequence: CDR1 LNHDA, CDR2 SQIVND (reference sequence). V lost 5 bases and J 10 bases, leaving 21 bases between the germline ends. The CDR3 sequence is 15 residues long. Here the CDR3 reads CASSLSGTAQLEQFF. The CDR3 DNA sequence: TGTGCCAGTAGTCTCTCGGGGACGGCCCAATTGGAGCAGTTCTTC.

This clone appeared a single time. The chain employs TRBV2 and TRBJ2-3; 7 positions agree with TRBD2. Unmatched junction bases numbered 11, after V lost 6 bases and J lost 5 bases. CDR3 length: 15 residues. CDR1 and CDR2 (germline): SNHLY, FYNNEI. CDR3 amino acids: CASSRRKSSGDTQYF. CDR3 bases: TGTGCCAGCAGCCGCCGAAAATCTAGCGGAGATACGCAGTATTTT. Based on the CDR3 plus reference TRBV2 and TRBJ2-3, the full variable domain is EPEVTQTPSHQVTQMGQEVILRCVPISNHLYFYWYRQILGQKVEFLVSFYNNEISEKSEIFDDQFSVERPDGSNFTLKIRSTKLEDSAMYFCASSRRKSSGDTQYFGPGTRLTVL.

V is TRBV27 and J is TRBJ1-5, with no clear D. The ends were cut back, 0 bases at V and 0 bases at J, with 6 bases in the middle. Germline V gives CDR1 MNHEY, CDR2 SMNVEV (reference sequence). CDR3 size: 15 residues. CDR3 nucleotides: TGTGCCAGCAGTTTATCGTTCGATAGCAATCAGCCCCAGCATTTT. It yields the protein CASSLSFDSNQPQHF.

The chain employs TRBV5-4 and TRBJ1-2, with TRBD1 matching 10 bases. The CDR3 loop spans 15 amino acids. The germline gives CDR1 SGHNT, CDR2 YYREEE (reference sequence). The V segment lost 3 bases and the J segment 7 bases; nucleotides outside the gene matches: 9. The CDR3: CASSWEGTGAFGYTF. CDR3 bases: TGTGCCAGCAGCTGGGAGGGGACAGGGGCATTTGGCTACACCTTC.

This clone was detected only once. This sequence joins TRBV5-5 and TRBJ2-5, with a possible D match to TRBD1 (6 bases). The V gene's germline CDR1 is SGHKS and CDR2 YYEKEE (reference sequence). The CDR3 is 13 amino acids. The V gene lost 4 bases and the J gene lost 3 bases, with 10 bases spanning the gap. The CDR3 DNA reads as TGTGCCAGCAGCCACAGGGACGAAGAGACCCAGTACTTC. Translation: CASSHRDEETQYF.

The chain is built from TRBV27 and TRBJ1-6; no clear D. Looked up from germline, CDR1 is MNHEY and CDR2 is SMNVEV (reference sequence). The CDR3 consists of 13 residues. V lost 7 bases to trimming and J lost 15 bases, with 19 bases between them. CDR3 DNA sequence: TGTGCCAGCACCTCAGGTGGGGAATTACGCCTCCACTTT. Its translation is CASTSGGELRLHF.

The CDR3 sequence: CASSYTFLDEQYF. The DNA for the CDR3 is TGTGCCAGCAGTTACACCTTCCTCGACGAGCAGTACTTC. The genes are TRBV6-6 and TRBJ2-7; D ambiguous. This CDR3 has 13 residues. Germline V gene sequence: CDR1 MNHNY, CDR2 SVGAGI (reference sequence). The germline V and J ends were trimmed by 2 bases and 5 bases, with 10 bases remaining between them.

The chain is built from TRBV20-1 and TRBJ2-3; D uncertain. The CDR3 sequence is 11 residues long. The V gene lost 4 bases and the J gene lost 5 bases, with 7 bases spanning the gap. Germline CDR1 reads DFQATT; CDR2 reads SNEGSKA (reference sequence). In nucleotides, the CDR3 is TGCAGTGCTACTCGCCAAGATACGCAGTATTTT. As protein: CSATRQDTQYF.

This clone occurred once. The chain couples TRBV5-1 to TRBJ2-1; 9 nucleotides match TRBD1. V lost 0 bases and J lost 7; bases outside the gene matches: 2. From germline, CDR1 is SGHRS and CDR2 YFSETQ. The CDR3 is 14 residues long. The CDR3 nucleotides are TGCGCCAGCAGCTTGGACAGGGGGCGGAATGAGCAGTTCTTC. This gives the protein CASSLDRGRNEQFF.

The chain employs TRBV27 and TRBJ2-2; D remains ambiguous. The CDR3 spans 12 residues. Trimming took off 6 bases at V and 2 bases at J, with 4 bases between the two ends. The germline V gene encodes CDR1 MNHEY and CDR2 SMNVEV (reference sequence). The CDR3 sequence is CASSFNTGELFF. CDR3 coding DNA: TGTGCCAGCAGCTTTAACACCGGGGAGCTGTTTTTT.

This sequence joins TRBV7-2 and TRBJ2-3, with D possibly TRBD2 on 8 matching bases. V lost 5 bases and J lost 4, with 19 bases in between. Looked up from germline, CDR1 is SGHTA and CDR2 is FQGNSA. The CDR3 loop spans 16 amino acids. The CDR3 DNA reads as TGTGCCAGCAGCAACTACGGGACTAGGGGGCCAGATACGCAGTATTTT. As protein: CASSNYGTRGPDTQYF. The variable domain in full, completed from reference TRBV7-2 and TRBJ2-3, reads GAGVSQSPSNKVTEKGKDVELRCDPISGHTALYWYRQSLGQGLEFLIYFQGNSAPDKSGLPSDRFSAERTGGSVSTLTIQRTQQEDSAVYLCASSNYGTRGPDTQYFGPGTRLTVL.

CDR3 residues: CASRSGTSMRDEQFF. The CDR3 DNA reads as TGTGCCAGCAGGTCCGGGACGTCCATGCGGGATGAGCAGTTCTTC. The chain employs TRBV6-5 and TRBJ2-1; either TRBD1 or TRBD2 may fit D (5 bases each). Trimming shortened V by 6 bases and J by 8 bases, and 20 bases separated the two germline ends. Germline V gives CDR1 MNHEY, CDR2 SVGAGI. There are 15 residues in the CDR3.